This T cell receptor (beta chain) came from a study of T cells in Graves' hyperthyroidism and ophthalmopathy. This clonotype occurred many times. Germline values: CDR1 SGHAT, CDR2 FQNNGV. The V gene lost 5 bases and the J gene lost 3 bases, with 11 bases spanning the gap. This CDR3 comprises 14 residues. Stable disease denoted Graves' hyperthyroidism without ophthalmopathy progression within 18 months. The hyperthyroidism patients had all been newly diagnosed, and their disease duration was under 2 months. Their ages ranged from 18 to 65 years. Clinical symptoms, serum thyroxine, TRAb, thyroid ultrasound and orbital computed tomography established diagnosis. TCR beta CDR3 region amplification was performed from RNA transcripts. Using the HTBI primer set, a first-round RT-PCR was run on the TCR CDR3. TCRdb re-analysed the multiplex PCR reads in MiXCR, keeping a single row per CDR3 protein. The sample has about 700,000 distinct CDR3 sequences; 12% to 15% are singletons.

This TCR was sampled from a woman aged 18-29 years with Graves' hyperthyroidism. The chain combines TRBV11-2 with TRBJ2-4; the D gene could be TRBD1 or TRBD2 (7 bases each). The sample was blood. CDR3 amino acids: CASSERDSKNIQYF. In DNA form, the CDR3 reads TGTGCCAGCAGCGAGCGGGACAGCAAAAACATTCAGTACTTC.